This T cell receptor (beta chain) was sequenced during a study of radiotherapy plus CTLA-4 blockade in lung cancer. Study at large: Of the patients, about 20% showed objective responses and 31% attained disease control.

The data were produced by immunoSEQ multiplex PCR, yet TCRdb's version contains in-frame clones alone and is incomplete. The data contain about 120,000 clones, 70% to 85% of them singletons. J gave up 1 base and V 0 bases, and 0 bases lay outside the gene matches. Germline V lookup: CDR1 SGHTA, CDR2 FQGNSA. This CDR3 contains 16 residues. The V and J genes are TRBV7-2 and TRBJ2-3; 11 bases line up with TRBD2. This sequence originates from a human donor with non-small cell lung cancer that progressed on radiotherapy plus ipilimumab. Some clones in this sample may be carry-over from other donors' samples. The sample here was peripheral blood, taken from a patient treated with radiotherapy plus ipilimumab. CDR3 in amino acids: CASSLALAGGTDTQYF. The CDR3 region has the DNA TGTGCCAGCAGCTTAGCACTAGCGGGGGGCACAGATACGCAGTATTTT.